The T cell receptor beta chain described here comes from a study of shared clonotypes between healthy human individuals. Partitioning of CD4+ cells yielded a CD45RA+ naive subset and a CD45RA-negative memory subset. Some 30,000 T cell genomes, or roughly 200 ng DNA, went into the sorted-subset replicate PCRs. Profiled with immunoSEQ multiplex PCR; TCRdb holds only in-frame clones, not every one. The sample holds about 1 million clones; around 74% are singletons and the top ten take approximately 1.5%. The sequenced sample consisted of memory CD4+ T cells sorted from blood. As for subset: CD45RA-negative fraction. The TCR sequence derives from a young man in good health.

For the CDR3, the DNA is TGTGCCACCAGCAGAGGAGGGATCACCGGGGAGCTGTTTTTT. Protein product: CATSRGGITGELFF. This rearrangement joins TRBV15 to TRBJ2-2; D might be TRBD2 (5 bases). Germline V gene data show CDR1 as LNHNV and CDR2 as YYDKDF (reference sequence). The CDR3 extends over 14 amino acids. Trimming stripped 1 base from V and 4 bases from J, with 7 bases between. The variable domain in full, completed from reference TRBV15 and TRBJ2-2, reads DAMVIQNPRYQVTQFGKPVTLSCSQTLNHNVMYWYQQKSSQAPKLLFHYYDKDFNNEADTPDNFQSRRPNTSFCFLDIRSPGLGDTAMYLCATSRGGITGELFFGEGSRLTVL.